Following are 25 T cell receptor beta chains from one sample sequenced in a study of blood T cell repertoires in COVID-19. This table comes from immunoSEQ multiplex PCR, and its TCRdb copy is limited to in-frame clones, with some not included. This table has 90,000 to 130,000 clones, approximately 85% appearing once. The specimen sequenced was peripheral blood. The receptor source for this set is a human donor in a cohort sampled during active COVID-19.

This sequence joins TRBV27 and TRBJ2-7, with D possibly being TRBD2 (6 bases). With 4 bases removed from V and 4 bases from J, the gap between germline ends came to 14 bases. The CDR3 loop spans 14 amino acids. The germline V gene has CDR1 MNHEY and CDR2 SMNVEV (reference sequence). The CDR3 reads CASSSSGLGYEQYF. In DNA form, the CDR3 reads TGTGCCAGCAGTTCCTCGGGACTCGGATACGAGCAGTACTTC.

The chain has TRBV2 and TRBJ1-5; no definite D call. Looked up from germline, CDR1 is SNHLY and CDR2 is FYNNEI. V dropped 4 bases and J dropped 3 bases, with 10 bases sitting between them. This CDR3 region has 14 residues. This CDR3 is CASSVERDNQPQHF. The CDR3 DNA follows: TGTGCCAGCAGTGTAGAGAGGGACAATCAGCCCCAGCATTTT. Filled out from reference TRBV2 and TRBJ1-5, the complete variable domain reads EPEVTQTPSHQVTQMGQEVILRCVPISNHLYFYWYRQILGQKVEFLVSFYNNEISEKSEIFDDQFSVERPDGSNFTLKIRSTKLEDSAMYFCASSVERDNQPQHFGDGTRLSIL.

A single count supports this clone. The chain carries TRBV19 and TRBJ1-5; 7 bases agree with TRBD1. CDR1 and CDR2 from the germline V gene are LNHDA and SQIVND (reference sequence). CDR3 length equals 15 residues. J lost 6 bases, V lost 4 bases, and 9 bases had no gene match. CDR3 in DNA: TGTGCCAGTAGTACGACAGGGTTCGGAGGTCAGCCCCAGCATTTT. Amino acid sequence: CASSTTGFGGQPQHF.

This clone came up once. The genes are TRBV5-8 and TRBJ2-5; 9 bases match TRBD1. Germline lookup yields CDR1 SGHTS and CDR2 YDEGEE. The CDR3 has 15 residues. After removal of 0 bases from V and 5 bases from J, the junction contained 5 bases not matched to a gene. The CDR3 nucleotides are TGTGCCAGCAGCTTGGCGGGACAGGGTGCGGAGACCCAGTACTTC. Amino acids: CASSLAGQGAETQYF.

The V gene is TRBV28, the J gene TRBJ2-7, with D hard to call. V lost 2 bases to trimming and J lost 7 bases, with 9 bases between them. Germline values: CDR1 MDHEN, CDR2 SYDVKM. The CDR3 runs to 12 residues. This CDR3 reads CASSLGSLEQYF. CDR3 DNA sequence: TGTGCCAGCAGTTTAGGCTCGTTGGAGCAGTACTTC. Full variable domain (rest looked up from reference TRBV28 and TRBJ2-7): DVKVTQSSRYLVKRTGEKVFLECVQDMDHENMFWYRQDPGLGLRLIYFSYDVKMKEKGDIPEGYSVSREKKERFSLILESASTNQTSMYLCASSLGSLEQYFGPGTRLTVT.

This clone was seen only a few times. This chain connects TRBV7-2 to TRBJ2-7; D perhaps matches TRBD1 (5 bases). Germline loops: CDR1 SGHTA, CDR2 FQGNSA. The CDR3 spans 16 residues. Deletions cut 6 bases from V and 6 bases from J, with 24 bases between. CDR3 amino acids: CASRSKLGQTSSEQYF. The CDR3 nucleotides read TGTGCCAGCAGATCCAAACTGGGGCAAACCTCTAGCGAGCAGTACTTC.

The chain couples TRBV28 to TRBJ2-7; perhaps TRBD1 as D (6 bases). CDR3 size: 16 residues. Trimming cost V 5 bases and J 2 bases, with 19 bases left between them. The V gene's germline CDR1 is MDHEN and CDR2 SYDVKM. The CDR3 here is CASSTPGGREPYEQYF. The DNA of the CDR3 is TGTGCCAGCAGTACCCCTGGGGGCAGGGAGCCCTACGAGCAGTACTTC. Together with reference TRBV28 and TRBJ2-7, the CDR3 gives the full variable domain: DVKVTQSSRYLVKRTGEKVFLECVQDMDHENMFWYRQDPGLGLRLIYFSYDVKMKEKGDIPEGYSVSREKKERFSLILESASTNQTSMYLCASSTPGGREPYEQYFGPGTRLTVT.

This rearrangement joins TRBV19 to TRBJ1-5, with a possible D match to TRBD1 (5 bases). Trimming removed 5 bases at V and 5 bases at J, with 13 bases between. The CDR3 contains 14 residues. Germline V gives CDR1 LNHDA, CDR2 SQIVND (reference sequence). As DNA, the CDR3 is TGTGCCAGTAGTCTGGACACAATATATCAGCCCCAGCATTTT. It yields the protein CASSLDTIYQPQHF.

The CDR3: CASSQDLSTDTQYF. In nucleotides, the CDR3 is TGCGCCAGCAGCCAAGACTTAAGCACAGATACGCAGTATTTT. The chain uses TRBV4-1 and TRBJ2-3, with no clear D. V dropped 0 bases and J dropped 0 bases, with 4 bases sitting between them. Germline CDR1 reads MGHRA; CDR2 reads YSYEKL. The CDR3 is made up of 14 amino acids.

The chain carries TRBV7-2 and TRBJ1-5; D call uncertain. From germline, CDR1 is SGHTA and CDR2 FQGNSA. The CDR3 length is 14 residues. Trimming cost V 5 bases and J 4 bases, with 12 bases left between them. The DNA of the CDR3 is TGTGCCAGCAGCCCGGGGAGAACTAATCAGCCCCAGCATTTT. Its translation: CASSPGRTNQPQHF.

The gene calls are TRBV3-1 (or the pseudogene TRBV3-2) and TRBJ2-2; 8 nucleotides line up with TRBD2. CDR1 LGHDT and CDR2 YNNKEL come from the germline V gene (reference sequence). This CDR3 is 17 amino acids long. With V trimmed by 8 bases and J by 0 bases, 11 bases remained unmatched. The CDR3 bases are TGTGCCAGCGTCGGGACGGGACTAGTGGCGAACACCGGGGAGCTGTTTTTT. Translated, it gives CASVGTGLVANTGELFF.

The rearrangement links TRBV27 to TRBJ1-6, with D possibly TRBD1 on 6 matching bases. The CDR3 runs to 14 residues. The V gene lost 10 bases and the J gene lost 9 bases, with 19 bases spanning the gap. Per the germline V gene, CDR1 is MNHEY and CDR2 is SMNVEV (reference sequence). The CDR3 DNA reads as TGTGCCACCACAACGGGGGGGCGGATTTCACCCCTCCACTTT. Translating gives CATTTGGRISPLHF.

The J gene is TRBJ2-7, the V gene TRBV12-3 or TRBV12-4, with a tentative D call TRBD2 (5 bases). Trimming removed 3 bases from V and 3 bases from J, with 6 bases in between. The CDR3 loop spans 12 amino acids. CDR3: CASSFGLYEQYF. CDR3 sequence (DNA): TGTGCCAGCAGTTTCGGACTCTACGAGCAGTACTTC.

The chain is built from TRBV19 and TRBJ1-2, with D possibly being TRBD1 (6 bases). V shed 4 bases and J shed 4 bases, with 13 bases lying between them. In germline, CDR1 is LNHDA, CDR2 SQIVND (reference sequence). This CDR3 is 14 amino acids long. The CDR3 DNA reads as TGTGCCAGTAGTAATCCAACGACAGGCTATGGCTACACCTTC. Translating it yields CASSNPTTGYGYTF.

V and J are TRBV18 and TRBJ2-3; weak D call: TRBD1 (5 bases). The ends were cut back, 3 bases at V and 5 bases at J, with 12 bases in the middle. Germline CDR1 reads KGHSH; CDR2 reads LQKENI. The CDR3 loop spans 14 amino acids. In nucleotides, the CDR3 is TGTGCCAGCTCACCGGCCAGGGTGGGAGATACGCAGTATTTT. It yields the protein CASSPARVGDTQYF.

V is TRBV3-1 (or the pseudogene TRBV3-2) and J is TRBJ2-2, with TRBD2 identical over 8 bases. The CDR3 extends over 16 amino acids. V gave up 4 bases and J gave up 8 bases; unmatched junction bases: 12. The V gene's germline CDR1 is LGHDT and CDR2 YNNKEL (reference sequence). CDR3 nucleotides: TGTGCCAGCAGCCCCATTCCGGGGGGGCCCGGGGGGGAGCTGTTTTTT. Amino acid sequence: CASSPIPGGPGGELFF.

The chain's CDR3 is CSVDASGTRNTQYF. CDR3 coding DNA: TGCAGCGTTGACGCTAGCGGGACCCGAAATACGCAGTATTTT. The rearrangement joins TRBV29-1 to TRBJ2-3, with 9 bases matching TRBD2. This CDR3 spans 14 amino acids. The V gene end was trimmed by 3 bases and the J gene end by 7 bases; junction bases not matched to a gene: 8. Germline V gives CDR1 SQVTM, CDR2 ANQGSEA.

The chain carries TRBV19 and TRBJ1-1; 8 bases are a match to TRBD1. This CDR3 has 15 residues. Germline values: CDR1 LNHDA, CDR2 SQIVND (reference sequence). V shed 1 base, J shed 8 bases, and the junction held 9 bases outside the gene matches. CDR3 residues: CASSIAPQDREEAFF. The CDR3 DNA is TGTGCCAGTAGTATAGCCCCCCAGGACAGGGAAGAAGCTTTCTTT.

This chain joins TRBV14 and TRBJ2-3; TRBD2 is a possible D gene (6 bases). The CDR3 runs to 13 residues. The germline gives CDR1 SGHDN, CDR2 FVKESK. The germline V and J ends were trimmed by 4 bases and 4 bases, with 9 bases remaining between them. The CDR3 loop is CASSPREPDTQYF. CDR3 bases: TGTGCCAGCAGCCCTCGGGAGCCAGATACGCAGTATTTT.

The chain joins TRBV5-6 to TRBJ2-1; tentatively, D is TRBD2 (6 bases). The CDR3 spans 16 residues. Trimming pared 2 bases from V and 7 bases from J, leaving 19 bases between. Germline values: CDR1 SGHDT, CDR2 YYEEEE. As DNA, the CDR3 is TGTGCCAGCAGCTTTGAAGGCGGGATAACGGGAAATGAGCAGTTCTTC. Protein product: CASSFEGGITGNEQFF.

This clone was picked up a small number of times. The rearrangement links TRBV6-4 to TRBJ1-1; possibly TRBD1 for D (6 bases). Germline V gives CDR1 MRHNA, CDR2 SNTAGT. The germline V and J ends were trimmed by 3 bases and 6 bases, with 20 bases remaining between them. The CDR3 runs to 16 residues. For the CDR3, the DNA is TGTGCCAGCAGTGAACTTGCGGGGGCGAGGATCGCTGAAGCTTTCTTT. Translated, it gives CASSELAGARIAEAFF.

The gene calls are TRBV28 and TRBJ2-3; the D is unclear. The CDR3 length is 17 residues. Germline V CDR1 and CDR2: MDHEN, SYDVKM. Trimming stripped 4 bases from V and 1 base from J, with 18 bases between. This CDR3 is CASSSPRRSVGTDTQYF. The CDR3 bases are TGTGCCAGCAGTTCCCCCCGTCGCAGCGTGGGCACAGATACGCAGTATTTT.

The J gene is TRBJ1-5, the V gene TRBV6-5; D gene ambiguous. The CDR3 loop spans 15 amino acids. The V end lost 0 bases, the J end lost 3 bases, and 9 bases lay between the germline ends. Germline V gene sequence: CDR1 MNHEY, CDR2 SVGAGI. As DNA, the CDR3 is TGTGCCAGCAGTTACTCGAGTATTACCAATCAGCCCCAGCATTTT. As protein: CASSYSSITNQPQHF.

This clone has only a few counts. V is TRBV7-9 and J is TRBJ1-1; TRBD1 matches 8 bases. Per germline, CDR1 SEHNR and CDR2 FQNEAQ (reference sequence). Trimming cost V 0 bases and J 7 bases; bases outside gene matches: 4. CDR3 length: 14 residues. CDR3 in amino acids: CASSLAGTGFEAFF. In DNA, the CDR3 is TGTGCCAGCAGCTTAGCCGGGACAGGCTTTGAAGCTTTCTTT.

The chain is built from TRBV5-1 and TRBJ1-1; 8 nucleotides match TRBD1. J lost 3 bases, V lost 3 bases, and 7 bases had no gene match. Germline CDR1 is SGHRS and CDR2 is YFSETQ. There are 15 residues in the CDR3. CDR3 protein: CASSWGQADDTEAFF. The DNA of the CDR3 is TGCGCCAGCAGCTGGGGACAGGCGGATGACACTGAAGCTTTCTTT.